One and the same sample provided the 7 T cell receptor beta chains below, sequenced in a study of blood T cell repertoires in COVID-19. The assay was immunoSEQ multiplex PCR, and TCRdb's table has in-frame clones only and misses some. Of 240,000 or so clones in the sample, 88% are singletons; the top ten hold about 0.74%. Sequencing used peripheral blood. The receptors stem from a woman aged 30 to 39 with acute or convalescent COVID-19.

The rearrangement uses TRBV29-1 and TRBJ2-1; 11 bases map to TRBD2. CDR3 length equals 14 residues. V was pared by 5 bases and J by 4 bases, with 4 bases of the junction left unmatched. Germline CDR1 reads SQVTM; CDR2 reads ANQGSEA. This CDR3 is CSVRTSGSYNEQFF. The CDR3 region has the DNA TGCAGCGTTCGTACTAGCGGGAGTTACAATGAGCAGTTCTTC.

This chain uses TRBV5-1 with TRBJ1-1; a weak D match, TRBD1 (6 bases). The CDR3 has 14 amino acids. Germline V gives CDR1 SGHRS, CDR2 YFSETQ. The germline V and J ends were trimmed by 5 bases and 3 bases, with 14 bases remaining between them. The CDR3 coding sequence is TGCGCCAGCAGAATTACAGGGTTGGACACTGAAGCTTTCTTT. This encodes CASRITGLDTEAFF.

This chain joins TRBV7-2 and TRBJ1-4; unclear D gene. V lost 0 bases, J lost 2 bases, and 7 bases lay in between. From germline, CDR1 is SGHTA and CDR2 FQGNSA. The length of the CDR3 is 15 residues. The CDR3 sequence is CASSLAFLTNEKLFF. The CDR3 coding sequence is TGTGCCAGCAGCTTAGCGTTCCTTACTAATGAAAAACTGTTTTTT.

The chain uses TRBV30 and TRBJ2-7, with D perhaps TRBD2 (6 bases). Between the trimmed V and J ends, which lost 5 bases and 5 bases, there was a span of 16 bases. CDR3 length: 13 amino acids. The germline V gene encodes CDR1 GTSNPN and CDR2 SVGIG (reference sequence). DNA of the CDR3: TGTGCCTGGGGAGGGTACATCATCCACGAGCAGTACTTC. Its protein is CAWGGYIIHEQYF.

V and J are TRBV7-8 and TRBJ1-5, with D possibly matching TRBD1 (5 bases). V lost 4 bases and J lost 5, with 9 bases in between. Per the germline V gene, CDR1 is SGHVS and CDR2 is FQNEAQ. The CDR3 covers 13 residues. This chain's CDR3 is CASSSGGDQPQHF. The CDR3, as DNA: TGTGCCAGCAGCTCAGGAGGGGATCAGCCCCAGCATTTT.

The chain has TRBV2 and TRBJ2-1; D uncertain. The CDR3 extends over 15 amino acids. The germline CDR1 and CDR2 sequences are SNHLY and FYNNEI. V lost 6 bases to trimming and J lost 0 bases, with 12 bases between them. The CDR3 coding sequence is TGTGCCAGCAGAGAGATCACGGGCTCCTACAATGAGCAGTTCTTC. Translated: CASREITGSYNEQFF.

The chain links TRBV12-5 to TRBJ1-4; weak D call: TRBD1 (6 bases). V lost 6 bases, J lost 4 bases, and 27 bases lay in between. The CDR3 spans 19 residues. Germline CDR1 and CDR2: LGHNT and FRNRAP. The CDR3 is CASGLAPGQQRGVNEKLFF. Written as DNA, the CDR3 is TGTGCTAGTGGACTCGCCCCGGGACAACAAAGGGGAGTTAATGAAAAACTGTTTTTT.